The source of this TCR beta chain is a study of cytomegalovirus exposure and HLA in healthy donors (dated by TCRdb to 2015 to 2018). For context, the study as a whole: In an earlier analysis of some 610 of the donors, less than 350 Gb of sequence data and 117 million unique TCR beta sequences from about 179 million T cells were reported. The number of typed donors differed by locus: roughly 620-630 for A, B, C, DRB1 and DQB1; approximately 520 for DQA1; approximately 600 for DPA1; and 400 to 480 for DPB1. Along with the roughly 670-subject first cohort, a separate validation cohort of around 120 different subjects was used. The study was designed to test whether signatures of past pathogen exposure could be identified by cataloging public T cell receptors. The study profiled the T cell repertoires of 500 to 800 subjects by immunosequencing and related them to cytomegalovirus serostatus. Rather than using new phenotypic data, the later analysis identified candidate immune exposures from TCR beta sequences and from how often those sequences occurred across donors. To predict cytomegalovirus infection status, the study brought together high-throughput TCR immunosequencing, statistical association of individual TCRs with disease status, and machine learning. All discovery cohort repertoires had been generated using a single sequencing platform. In an earlier analysis of 587 of the donors, high-throughput TCR beta sequencing was used to judge whether each TCR beta V gene segment behaved as functional or pseudogenic. Among the roughly 400 genotyped donors, 81% belonged to the genetic ancestry cluster associated with self-reported Caucasian donors. HLA typing covered class I and class II loci at four-digit resolution. A later analysis re-examined previously published TCR beta repertoires from over 500 donors and added high-resolution HLA genotyping to investigate patterns of TCR occurrence. In a later genetic analysis, genome-wide SNP genotypes for about 65% of the 666 donors were used, and that subset was treated as a discovery cohort. Because of strong linkage in the cohort, roughly 5 DR-DQ haplotypes were treated as single units for association and clustering. An early release covering some 640 HLA-typed donors comprised approximately 300 gigabases of sequencing data and around 86 million unique TCR sequences. Donor age, sex, ethnicity and CMV serostatus were compiled together with the repertoire data. Among around 400 genotyped donors of the cohort, an average of about 220,000 unique TCR beta nucleotide sequences was sequenced per donor, of which 15% to 20% were non-productive.

The cohort consisted of approximately 690 healthy bone marrow donors. Cohort members were all nominally healthy when sampled, although unrecorded immune exposures were likely present. The donor was CMV seronegative and was included in the group of 352 seronegative cohort members. Each donor provided a peripheral blood sample, and peripheral blood mononuclear cells were used for TCR beta sequencing. Genomic DNA extraction from the blood cell samples was performed with the Qiagen DNeasy Blood Extraction Kit. Overall study outcomes, separate from this receptor: In a later genetic analysis, a missense DCLRE1C variant was associated with V-gene and J-gene trimming of TCR beta chains, and the association was replicated in an independent cohort. Correlated functional status among segregating V segments might reflect linkage disequilibrium, but an unknown experimental factor could not be ruled out. The 87-base-pair reads could not distinguish some IMGT-functional V segments, including TRBV6-2 and TRBV6-3, so those segments were excluded. The earlier analysis of 587 of the donors excluded approximately 15 rarely observed V segments, including chromosome 9 orphons, because counts were too low. Assigning TCR associations to individual alleles was difficult when HLA alleles, especially DR and DQ, strongly co-occurred. In vitro tests confirmed that a few of the cytomegalovirus-associated TCR beta chains recognize cytomegalovirus antigens. A further reported finding was that TCR beta sequences accurately predicted the HLA-A and HLA-B alleles for most subjects in the first cohort. In an earlier analysis of around 600 of the donors, most TCR beta V segments appeared in productive rearrangements about 90% or about 30% of the time, broadly matching IMGT annotations. In a later analysis, HLA-associated TCR beta chains were found to be more clonally expanded and to have lower generation probabilities than equally common non-associated chains. The study listed 150 to 200 TCR beta chains as associated with cytomegalovirus. Because HLA typing was unavailable for some donors at each locus, only the typed subset was used in association tests. According to a later analysis, most CMV-associated TCR beta chains appeared to be HLA-restricted, and the HLA associations seemed to be driven largely by CMV exposure. In both the original and validation cohorts, the classifier was reported to diagnose cytomegalovirus status with high specificity and sensitivity. Across donors, most TCR sequences were observed very rarely, whereas some public TCRs were present in many individuals. Only TCR beta chains were sequenced in this cohort, and the absence of alpha or paired-chain data limited detectable features. According to the authors, the approach could potentially be generalized to other disease states and immunological phenotypes. In a later analysis, several top co-occurrence clusters were reported to appear linked to parvovirus B19, influenza, CMV and Epstein-Barr virus. Roughly uniform sequencing depth across donors was assumed in presence/absence analyses, although this assumption may not hold. Immune exposure information for the cohort was limited to CMV serostatus. The sequencing pipeline was judged likely to have produced a cluster of highly shared sequence variants as a technical artifact. A later analysis associated 16,951 TCR beta sequences with specific HLA alleles at a false discovery rate of 0.05. A later analysis found that TCR association rates varied across HLA loci, with DRB1 alleles showing the most associated TCRs and HLA-C alleles the fewest. A later genetic analysis reported fewer N-insertions in productive TCRs among donors in an Asian-associated ancestry cluster than the 666-donor mean.

The table lists this clone with a count of one. Its cognate antigen has yet to be identified. Per-base qualities were not stored, and no clone one base away is much larger. V trim: 7 bases; J trim: 3 bases; unmatched bases: 12. Including cysteine and phenylalanine, the CDR3 has 18 amino acids. The sequence is cut down to CDR3 DNA, 54 bases in frame from base 1. CDR1 SNHLY and CDR2 FYNNEI are derived from the germline V gene. Library preparation employed the immunoSEQ multiplex PCR assay. For the multiplex PCR, a mixture combining 60 forward primers for TCR Vbeta segments and 13 reverse primers for TCR Jbeta segments was used. A multiplex PCR assay on genomic DNA amplified the CDR3 region of rearranged TCR beta genes. On the Illumina HiSeq System, the amplified TCR beta libraries were sequenced as 87-base-pair reads. Per the original workflow: In a later analysis, tens of millions of unique TCR beta chains were counted across the approximately 640 repertoires, and about 9.9 million of these chains were shared by at least two donors. Raw reads were error-corrected and collapsed into unique sequences with a nearest-neighbor algorithm that merged closely related sequences to remove PCR and sequencing errors. V, D and J gene segments were assigned by aligning CDR3 sequences to IMGT reference sequences. For a sequence to be retained, at least a six-nucleotide match to both a V gene segment and a J gene segment was required. Rearrangements were classified as productive when the CDR3 lacked stop codons and remained in frame with V and J, and all other rearrangements were classified as non-productive. CDR3 was defined according to IMGT convention as the region running from the second conserved V-encoded cysteine to the conserved J-encoded phenylalanine. The earlier analysis of 550 to 650 of the donors excluded any sequence lacking an unambiguous match to a single V gene segment. An earlier analysis of a few hundred of the donors called V segments functional above 56.7% productive rearrangements and segregating when the between-donor standard deviation exceeded 5%. A statistical classification framework was built for diagnosing cytomegalovirus status from the catalog of TCR beta chain sequences. A later analysis assigned V and J genes by comparing TCR nucleotide sequences with IMGT/GENE-DB human TR gene sequences. A later analysis assigned CDR3 sequences and most-parsimonious VDJ recombination scenarios with the TCRdist pipeline. In a later analysis, every TCR beta chain was defined by the combination of its CDR3 amino acid sequence and its V-gene family, and reads without a unique V-gene family were dropped. A later analysis removed several hundred highly shared, low-generation-probability nucleotide sequences to deal with suspected cross-contamination and a sequencing artifact. In a later analysis, a clonal expansion index for each public chain was calculated from normalized within-repertoire ranks of inferred template counts. In a later analysis, generation probabilities were computed with a VDJ recombination model fitted to out-of-frame rearrangements, and the resulting probabilities were checked against IGoR. In a later analysis, TCR-TCR, TCR-HLA and TCR-CMV co-occurrence was scored with hypergeometric tests, and a repertoire-size bias correction was applied to TCR pairs. A later analysis estimated false discovery rates by permuting HLA or CMV assignments 20 times. In a later analysis, co-occurring TCRs were grouped using DBSCAN, with TCRdist sequence similarity added in when clustering inside HLA-allele-positive subsets. Repertoires with fewer than 30,000 or more than 120,000 public chains, plus five repertoires with anomalous nucleotide sharing, were excluded from co-occurrence clustering. TCRdb took over this immuneACCESS table, retaining in-frame rearrangements with V and J assigned. Such tables are incomplete; in checked studies, under half of the missing clones stem from an unresolved V gene, and the remainder is unexplained. V and J calls and clone size come straight from that table; D and trimming were deduced from the DNA. The sample table holds some 150,000 clones, of which over 65% were seen once. 1.5% to 2% of the sample is taken by the ten largest.

This sequence was found in a woman in her 30s in good health and CMV-seronegative. This chain joins TRBV2 to TRBJ2-2, and 12 junction bases match TRBD1. The sequenced sample consisted of PBMCs. For the CDR3, the sequence is CASNQGTGGFSDTGELFF. At the DNA level, the sequence is TGTGCCAGCAATCAGGGGACAGGGGGCTTCAGTGACACCGGGGAGCTGTTTTTT.